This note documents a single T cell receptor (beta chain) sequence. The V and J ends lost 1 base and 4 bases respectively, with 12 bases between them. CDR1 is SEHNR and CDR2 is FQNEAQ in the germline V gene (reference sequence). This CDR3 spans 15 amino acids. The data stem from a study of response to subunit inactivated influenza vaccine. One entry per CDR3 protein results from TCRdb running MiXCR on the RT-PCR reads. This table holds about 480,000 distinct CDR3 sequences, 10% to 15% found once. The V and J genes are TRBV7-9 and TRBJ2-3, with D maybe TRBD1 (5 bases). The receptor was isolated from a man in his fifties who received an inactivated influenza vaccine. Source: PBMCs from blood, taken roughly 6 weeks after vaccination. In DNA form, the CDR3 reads TGTGCCAGCAGCTTAGAGGGGTTTTCCCCAGATACGCAGTATTTT. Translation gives CASSLEGFSPDTQYF.